This TCR beta chain emerged from a study of T cells after somatic rescue of genetic block. The CDR3 consists of 11 residues. In germline, CDR1 is DFQATT, CDR2 SNEGSKA (reference sequence). Trimming shortened V by 6 bases and J by 6 bases, and 11 bases separated the two germline ends. Clones were read by immunoSEQ multiplex PCR, and TCRdb kept only the in-frame ones, dropping some. The data show roughly 110,000 clones, with about 89% seen just once and roughly 1.5% held by the top ten. The sequence was collected from a woman aged 18-29 years. The source material was peripheral blood mononuclear cells (PBMCs). J is TRBJ1-1 and V is TRBV20-1; D is unclear. Here the CDR3 reads CSAPSDAEAFF. The CDR3 DNA sequence: TGCAGTGCCCCTTCCGACGCTGAAGCTTTCTTT.